A selection of T cell receptor beta chains follows, all from one sample in a study of shared clonotypes between healthy human individuals. The protocol was immunoSEQ multiplex PCR, while the TCRdb copy is restricted to in-frame clones and leaves out a portion. Here the sample spans roughly 720,000 clones, 80% to 95% being singletons. What was sequenced was memory CD8+ T cells from PBMCs. Source of these receptors: a man younger than 35 in good health. Some clones in this sample may be carry-over from other donors' samples. The CDR3 runs from the conserved cysteine through the conserved F or W. The order of the fields is J gene, D gene, V gene, clone size, CDR3 DNA, CDR3 protein. D genes are given only for firm matches. Expanded clones get a size class; other rows say once, few or many, or leave the size out.

j_call: TRBJ1-3
d_call: -
v_call: TRBV28
clone_size: -
cdr3_nt: TGTGCCAGCAGTTTATTCCGACAGATCCTCGGAAACACCATATATTTT
cdr3_aa: CASSLFRQILGNTIYF

j_call: TRBJ2-5
d_call: -
v_call: TRBV7-8
clone_size: once
cdr3_nt: TGTGCCAGCAGCTTAGATGTTCACGGACAGCTTGAAGAGACCCAGTACTTC
cdr3_aa: CASSLDVHGQLEETQYF

j_call: TRBJ1-6
d_call: -
v_call: TRBV10-3
clone_size: -
cdr3_nt: TGTGCCATCAGTGGGGGGGTACCGAATTCACCCCTCCACTTT
cdr3_aa: CAISGGVPNSPLHF

j_call: TRBJ1-2
d_call: TRBD1
v_call: TRBV5-1
clone_size: -
cdr3_nt: TGCGCCAGCAGCTTTCGACAGGGGGCCCGAGATTTATATGGCTACACCTTC
cdr3_aa: CASSFRQGARDLYGYTF

j_call: TRBJ1-3
d_call: -
v_call: TRBV29-1
clone_size: -
cdr3_nt: TGCAGCGTTGACGGCGGGGAGCTTGGAAACACCATATATTTT
cdr3_aa: CSVDGGELGNTIYF

j_call: TRBJ1-1
d_call: -
v_call: TRBV10-1
clone_size: once
cdr3_nt: TGCGCCAGCAGTGCAGGGAGGGATGATATGAACACTGAAGCTTTCTTT
cdr3_aa: CASSAGRDDMNTEAFF

j_call: TRBJ1-3
d_call: -
v_call: TRBV5-1
clone_size: -
cdr3_nt: TGCGCCAGCAGCTTGGGGCAGGCGGACACCATATATTTT
cdr3_aa: CASSLGQADTIYF

j_call: TRBJ2-3
d_call: TRBD2
v_call: TRBV27
clone_size: -
cdr3_nt: TGTGCCAGCAGTCCCGACCGACTAGCGGGAGTAACAGATACGCAGTATTTT
cdr3_aa: CASSPDRLAGVTDTQYF

j_call: TRBJ1-2
d_call: -
v_call: TRBV5-6
clone_size: -
cdr3_nt: TGTGCCAGCAGCTTGACCTACCCTTATGGCTACACCTTC
cdr3_aa: CASSLTYPYGYTF

j_call: TRBJ2-1
d_call: -
v_call: TRBV5-6
clone_size: -
cdr3_nt: TGTGCCAGCAGCTCGGTCTACAATGAGCAGTTCTTC
cdr3_aa: CASSSVYNEQFF

j_call: TRBJ2-2
d_call: TRBD2
v_call: TRBV4-3
clone_size: -
cdr3_nt: TGCGCCAGCGGGGGACTAGCGGGAGTGGCCGGGGAGCTGTTTTTT
cdr3_aa: CASGGLAGVAGELFF

j_call: TRBJ2-6
d_call: -
v_call: TRBV28
clone_size: -
cdr3_nt: TGTGCCAGCAGACGGACTTCTGGGGCCAACGTCCTGACTTTC
cdr3_aa: CASRRTSGANVLTF

j_call: TRBJ2-1
d_call: -
v_call: TRBV5-6
clone_size: -
cdr3_nt: TGTGCCAGCAGCTTGAGACCCGGGACCTACAATGAGCAGTTCTTC
cdr3_aa: CASSLRPGTYNEQFF

j_call: TRBJ2-7
d_call: TRBD1
v_call: TRBV23-1
clone_size: -
cdr3_nt: TGCGCCAGCAGTCAAGCTGGACAGGGGAGCTCCTACGAGCAGTACTTC
cdr3_aa: CASSQAGQGSSYEQYF

j_call: TRBJ2-1
d_call: -
v_call: TRBV5-6
clone_size: -
cdr3_nt: TGTGCCAGCAGCTTGGGCGGGTCGAATGAGCAGTTCTTC
cdr3_aa: CASSLGGSNEQFF

j_call: TRBJ2-7
d_call: -
v_call: TRBV14
clone_size: -
cdr3_nt: TGTGCCAGCAGCCAAGATGTGGGTTCCTACGAGCAGTACTTC
cdr3_aa: CASSQDVGSYEQYF

j_call: TRBJ2-1
d_call: -
v_call: TRBV5-6
clone_size: -
cdr3_nt: TGTGCCAGCAGCTTGGCACAGTATTCCTACAATGAGCAGTTCTTC
cdr3_aa: CASSLAQYSYNEQFF

j_call: TRBJ2-7
d_call: -
v_call: TRBV9
clone_size: once
cdr3_nt: TGTGCCAGCAGCGTAGGATACAACTACGAGCAGTACTTC
cdr3_aa: CASSVGYNYEQYF

j_call: TRBJ2-1
d_call: TRBD2
v_call: TRBV5-1
clone_size: -
cdr3_nt: TGCGCCAGCAGCCCGTGGACTAGCGCCTCCAATGAGCAGTTCTTC
cdr3_aa: CASSPWTSASNEQFF

j_call: TRBJ2-7
d_call: -
v_call: TRBV2
clone_size: once
cdr3_nt: TGTGCCAGCAGTGAGGGCTTTAACTGGGAGCAGTACTTC
cdr3_aa: CASSEGFNWEQYF

j_call: TRBJ2-7
d_call: -
v_call: TRBV7-2
clone_size: -
cdr3_nt: TGTGCCAGCAGCTTAGTGGGCTACACCTACGAGCAGTACTTC
cdr3_aa: CASSLVGYTYEQYF

j_call: TRBJ1-1
d_call: -
v_call: TRBV21-1
clone_size: once
cdr3_nt: TGTGCCAGCAGCGGCCGGGACAGGGATGAAAACACTGAAGCTTTCTTT
cdr3_aa: CASSGRDRDENTEAFF

j_call: TRBJ2-1
d_call: -
v_call: TRBV27
clone_size: -
cdr3_nt: TGTGCCAGCAGTTATGAGGGCACATCCCCTAATGAGCAGTTCTTC
cdr3_aa: CASSYEGTSPNEQFF

j_call: TRBJ2-3
d_call: -
v_call: TRBV27
clone_size: -
cdr3_nt: TGTGCCAGCCGGGGAACTAGAGATACGCAGTATTTT
cdr3_aa: CASRGTRDTQYF

j_call: TRBJ2-3
d_call: -
v_call: TRBV5-6
clone_size: -
cdr3_nt: TGTGCCACGCAATCCAGGGGAGCGGCAGATACGCAGTATTTT
cdr3_aa: CATQSRGAADTQYF

j_call: TRBJ1-5
d_call: -
v_call: TRBV7-8
clone_size: few
cdr3_nt: TGTGCCAGCAGCTTCACGGATCAGCCCCAGCATTTT
cdr3_aa: CASSFTDQPQHF

j_call: TRBJ1-1
d_call: TRBD1
v_call: TRBV6-1
clone_size: -
cdr3_nt: TGTGCCAGCAGGTCCGGGACAGGGGTCTTGCCTGAAGCTTTCTTT
cdr3_aa: CASRSGTGVLPEAFF

j_call: TRBJ2-1
d_call: -
v_call: TRBV6-5
clone_size: once
cdr3_nt: TGTGCCAGCAGTTACAATGGCGGGACGGCCTACAATGAGCAGTTCTTC
cdr3_aa: CASSYNGGTAYNEQFF

j_call: TRBJ1-2
d_call: -
v_call: TRBV5-1
clone_size: -
cdr3_nt: TGCGCCAGCAGCTATTGGGGGGATCCTGGCTACACCTTC
cdr3_aa: CASSYWGDPGYTF